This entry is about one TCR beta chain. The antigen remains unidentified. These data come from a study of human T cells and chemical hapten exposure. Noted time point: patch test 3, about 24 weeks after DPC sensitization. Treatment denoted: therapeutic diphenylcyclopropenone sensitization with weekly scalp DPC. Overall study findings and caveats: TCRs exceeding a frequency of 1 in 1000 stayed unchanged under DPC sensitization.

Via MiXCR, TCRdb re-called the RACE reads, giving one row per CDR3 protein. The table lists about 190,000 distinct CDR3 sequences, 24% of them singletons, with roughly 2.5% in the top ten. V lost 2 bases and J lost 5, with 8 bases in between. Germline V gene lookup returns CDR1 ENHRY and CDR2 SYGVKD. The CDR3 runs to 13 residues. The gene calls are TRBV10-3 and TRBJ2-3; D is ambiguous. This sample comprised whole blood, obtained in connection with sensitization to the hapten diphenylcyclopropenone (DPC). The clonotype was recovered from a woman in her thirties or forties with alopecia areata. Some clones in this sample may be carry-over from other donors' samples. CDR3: CAISEASGDTQYF. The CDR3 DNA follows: TGTGCCATCAGTGAGGCGTCCGGAGATACGCAGTATTTT.